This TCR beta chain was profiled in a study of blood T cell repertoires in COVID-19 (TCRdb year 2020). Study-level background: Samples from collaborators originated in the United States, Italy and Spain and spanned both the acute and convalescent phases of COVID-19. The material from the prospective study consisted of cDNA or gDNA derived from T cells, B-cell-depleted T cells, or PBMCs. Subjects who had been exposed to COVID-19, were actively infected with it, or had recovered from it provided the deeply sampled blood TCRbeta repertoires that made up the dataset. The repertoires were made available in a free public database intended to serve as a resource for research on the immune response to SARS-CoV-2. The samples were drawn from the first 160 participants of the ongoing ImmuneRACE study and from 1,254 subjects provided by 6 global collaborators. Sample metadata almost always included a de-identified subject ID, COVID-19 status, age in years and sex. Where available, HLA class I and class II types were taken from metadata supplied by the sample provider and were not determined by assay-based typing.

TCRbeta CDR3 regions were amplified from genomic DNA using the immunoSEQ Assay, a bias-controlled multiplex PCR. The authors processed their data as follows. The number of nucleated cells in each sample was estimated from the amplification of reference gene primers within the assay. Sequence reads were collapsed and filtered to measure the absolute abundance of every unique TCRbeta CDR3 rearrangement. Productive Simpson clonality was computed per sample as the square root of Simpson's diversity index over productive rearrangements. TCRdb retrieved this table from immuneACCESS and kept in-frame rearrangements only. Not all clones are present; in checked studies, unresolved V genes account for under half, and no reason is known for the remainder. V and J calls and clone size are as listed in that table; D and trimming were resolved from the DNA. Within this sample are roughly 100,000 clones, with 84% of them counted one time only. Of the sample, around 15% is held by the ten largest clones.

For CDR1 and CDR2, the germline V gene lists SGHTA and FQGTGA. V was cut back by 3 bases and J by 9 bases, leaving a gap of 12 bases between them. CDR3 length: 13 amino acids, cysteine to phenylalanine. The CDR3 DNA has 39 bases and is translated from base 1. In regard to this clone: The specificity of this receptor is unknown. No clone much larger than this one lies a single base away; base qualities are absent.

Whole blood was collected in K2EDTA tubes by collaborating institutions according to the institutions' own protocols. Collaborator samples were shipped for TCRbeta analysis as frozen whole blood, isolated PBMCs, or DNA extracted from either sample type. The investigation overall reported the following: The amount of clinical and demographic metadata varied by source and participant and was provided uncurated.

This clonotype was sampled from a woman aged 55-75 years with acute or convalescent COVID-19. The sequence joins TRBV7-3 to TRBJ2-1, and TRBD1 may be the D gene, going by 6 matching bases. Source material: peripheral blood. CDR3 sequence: CASSFDRSGEQFF. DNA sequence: TGTGCCAGCAGCTTCGACAGGTCGGGTGAGCAGTTCTTC.